This T cell receptor (beta chain) was obtained from a study of shared clonotypes between healthy human individuals. Some clones are missing from TCRdb's copy, which holds only in-frame ones; the method was immunoSEQ multiplex PCR. The table records 2,500,000 or so clones, under 95% of them present only once. As to this clone: Its target is not known.

Study-level points and caveats: Depth was large, yet rarefaction showed that sorted-subset sequencing was incomplete. Compared with memory subsets, naive subsets generally had larger estimated richness. Donors were few, which limited the genetic and exposure-history diversity represented.

Germline CDR1 and CDR2: GTSNPN and SVGIG (reference sequence). Trimming removed 5 bases from V and 7 bases from J; junction bases left unmatched: 8. CDR3 length: 14 amino acids. The sample comprised naive CD4+ T cells from PBMCs. Subset given: CD45RA+ positively selected. The genes are TRBV30 and TRBJ2-5, with 12 nucleotides matching TRBD1. The receptor was isolated from a man aged 18 to 30 in good health. Some clones in this sample may be carry-over from other donors' samples. Here the CDR3 reads CAWGTGQGAGTQYF. Here the CDR3 DNA reads TGTGCCTGGGGTACGGGACAGGGGGCGGGGACCCAGTACTTC.